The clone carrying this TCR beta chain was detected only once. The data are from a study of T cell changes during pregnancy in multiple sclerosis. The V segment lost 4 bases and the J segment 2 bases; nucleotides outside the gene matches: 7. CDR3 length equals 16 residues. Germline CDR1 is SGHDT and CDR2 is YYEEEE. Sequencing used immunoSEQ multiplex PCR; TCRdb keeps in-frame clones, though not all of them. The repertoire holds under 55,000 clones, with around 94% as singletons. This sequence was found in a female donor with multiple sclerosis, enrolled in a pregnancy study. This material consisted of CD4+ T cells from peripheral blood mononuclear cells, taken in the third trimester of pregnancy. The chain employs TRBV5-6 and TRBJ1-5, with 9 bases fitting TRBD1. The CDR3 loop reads CASSPGTGSRNQPQHF. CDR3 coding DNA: TGTGCCAGCAGCCCGGGGACAGGGAGCCGCAATCAGCCCCAGCATTTT.